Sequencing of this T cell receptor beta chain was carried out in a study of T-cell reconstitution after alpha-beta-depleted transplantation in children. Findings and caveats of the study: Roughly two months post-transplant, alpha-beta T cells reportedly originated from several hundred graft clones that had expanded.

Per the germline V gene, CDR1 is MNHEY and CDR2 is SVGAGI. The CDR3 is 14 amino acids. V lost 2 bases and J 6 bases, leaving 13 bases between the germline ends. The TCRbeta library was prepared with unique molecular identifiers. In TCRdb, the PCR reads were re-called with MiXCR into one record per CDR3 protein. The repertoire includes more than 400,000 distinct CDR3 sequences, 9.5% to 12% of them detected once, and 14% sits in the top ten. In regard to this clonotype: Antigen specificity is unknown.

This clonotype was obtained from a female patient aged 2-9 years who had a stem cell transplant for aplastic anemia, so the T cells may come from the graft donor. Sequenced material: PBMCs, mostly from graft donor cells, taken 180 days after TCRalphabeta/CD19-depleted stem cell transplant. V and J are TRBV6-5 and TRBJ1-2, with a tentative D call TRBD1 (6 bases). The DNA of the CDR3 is TGTGCCAGCAGTTACGACGGACAGAGGCATGGCTACACCTTC. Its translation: CASSYDGQRHGYTF.